This TCR beta chain comes out of a study of T cell repertoires in cytomegalovirus infection. The study's findings and limits: The response measured ex vivo was dominated by TCR beta clonotypes (HLA-C-restricted and CMV-specific).

The V gene's germline CDR1 is MNHEY and CDR2 SMNVEV (reference sequence). Trimming shortened V by 0 bases and J by 5 bases, and 10 bases separated the two germline ends. The CDR3 runs 14 residues. The sample holds a few counts of this clonotype. Its cognate antigen is unknown. TCRdb used MiXCR to reprocess the reads, holding one entry per CDR3 protein. The sample lists about 490,000 distinct CDR3 sequences, 26% occurring once. This chain links TRBV27 with TRBJ1-1; D may be TRBD1 (5 bases). Sequenced input: PBMCs. The receptor's source is a human donor in good health (CMV status not recorded). Some clones in this sample may be carry-over from other donors' samples. CDR3 in DNA: TGTGCCAGCAGTTTATCCCGGGGGATTACTGAAGCTTTCTTT. It is translated as CASSLSRGITEAFF.